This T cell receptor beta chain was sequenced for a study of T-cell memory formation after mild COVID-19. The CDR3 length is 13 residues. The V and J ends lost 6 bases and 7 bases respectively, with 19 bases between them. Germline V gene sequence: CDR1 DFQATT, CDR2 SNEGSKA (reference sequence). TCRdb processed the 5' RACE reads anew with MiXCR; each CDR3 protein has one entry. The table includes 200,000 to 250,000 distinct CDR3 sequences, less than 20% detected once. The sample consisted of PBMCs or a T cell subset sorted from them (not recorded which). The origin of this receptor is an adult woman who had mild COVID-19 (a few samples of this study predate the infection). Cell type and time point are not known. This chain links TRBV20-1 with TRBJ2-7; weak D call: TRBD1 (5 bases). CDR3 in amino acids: CSAPRQTFGEQYF. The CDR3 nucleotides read TGCAGTGCCCCCCGACAGACCTTTGGAGAGCAGTACTTC.